What follows is one T cell receptor beta chain and its context. As yet, its antigen is unknown. The data originate from a study of cytomegalovirus exposure and HLA in healthy donors. It was with 60 Vbeta and 13 Jbeta primers that the PCR ran. The data were produced by immunoSEQ multiplex PCR, yet TCRdb's version contains in-frame clones alone and is incomplete. The sample has approximately 190,000 clones, about 70% seen once. General study findings and limits: What TCR beta sequences reportedly achieved was accurate prediction of HLA-A and HLA-B alleles in most subjects. TCR sequences were mostly rare, though some public TCRs occurred in many donors.

The CDR3 consists of 14 residues. Germline CDR1 and CDR2: PRHDT and FYEKMQ (reference sequence). Trimming stripped 6 bases from V and 2 bases from J, with 12 bases between. The source material was PBMCs. The receptor was isolated from a woman younger than 45 in good health and CMV-seronegative. This chain links TRBV13 with TRBJ2-3; the D gene is possibly TRBD1 (5 bases). In nucleotides, the CDR3 is TGTGCCAGCAGGAAGGGGCCTAACACAGATACGCAGTATTTT. Translated: CASRKGPNTDTQYF.